Listed below are T cell receptor beta chains from one sample, sequenced in a study of T cell responses to AZD1222 COVID-19 vaccine. The assay was immunoSEQ multiplex PCR, and TCRdb's table has in-frame clones only and misses some. Seen here are 80,000 to 100,000 clones, approximately 91% observed once, and the top ten hold 13%. Sequences were derived from peripheral blood, sampled on day 0 of AZD1222 vaccination. These receptors all come from an adult in good health. CDR3s include the opening cysteine and the closing phenylalanine or tryptophan. The D gene is left open where the match is weak. Clone size is shown for a subset of rows, as once, few, many or a class of expanded clone.

D gene: .
J gene: TRBJ2-5
clone size: .
V gene: TRBV28
CDR3 protein: CASTSYGGPQETQYF
CDR3 DNA: TGTGCCAGCACGTCTTACGGGGGGCCCCAAGAGACCCAGTACTTC

D gene: TRBD2
J gene: TRBJ2-4
clone size: .
V gene: TRBV30
CDR3 protein: CAWTPGGFGIQYF
CDR3 DNA: TGTGCCTGGACCCCGGGAGGGTTTGGCATTCAGTACTTC

D gene: .
J gene: TRBJ2-7
clone size: .
V gene: TRBV11-2
CDR3 protein: CASSFGGFYEQYF
CDR3 DNA: TGTGCCAGCAGCTTTGGGGGCTTCTACGAGCAGTACTTC

D gene: .
J gene: TRBJ1-5
clone size: .
V gene: TRBV28
CDR3 protein: CASTLAGDQPQHF
CDR3 DNA: TGTGCCAGCACCTTGGCAGGGGATCAGCCCCAGCATTTT

D gene: TRBD2
J gene: TRBJ2-1
clone size: .
V gene: TRBV29-1
CDR3 protein: CSVLAGGGDEQFF
CDR3 DNA: TGCAGCGTTTTAGCGGGGGGAGGCGATGAGCAGTTCTTC

D gene: .
J gene: TRBJ1-2
clone size: once
V gene: TRBV21-1
CDR3 protein: CASSKDARGRENYGYTF
CDR3 DNA: TGTGCCAGCAGCAAAGATGCTCGCGGAAGGGAAAACTATGGCTACACCTTC

D gene: .
J gene: TRBJ1-1
clone size: .
V gene: TRBV27
CDR3 protein: CAGPIRGRAENTEAFF
CDR3 DNA: TGTGCCGGTCCTATTAGAGGGCGGGCGGAGAACACTGAAGCTTTCTTT

D gene: .
J gene: TRBJ2-2
clone size: .
V gene: TRBV28
CDR3 protein: CASSPVEVGTGELFF
CDR3 DNA: TGTGCCAGCAGCCCGGTAGAGGTCGGGACCGGGGAGCTGTTTTTT

D gene: .
J gene: TRBJ2-2
clone size: .
V gene: TRBV4-3
CDR3 protein: CASSQNTGELFF
CDR3 DNA: TGCGCCAGCAGCCAGAACACCGGGGAGCTGTTTTTT

D gene: .
J gene: TRBJ2-3
clone size: once
V gene: TRBV2
CDR3 protein: CASSEGTDTQYF
CDR3 DNA: TGTGCCAGCAGTGAAGGTACAGATACGCAGTATTTT

D gene: TRBD1
J gene: TRBJ1-2
clone size: once
V gene: TRBV4-1
CDR3 protein: CASSSRQGADYGYTF
CDR3 DNA: TGCGCCAGCAGCTCCCGACAGGGCGCAGACTATGGCTACACCTTC

D gene: .
J gene: TRBJ2-7
clone size: .
V gene: TRBV7-9
CDR3 protein: CASSPDSSSYEQYF
CDR3 DNA: TGTGCCAGCAGCCCCGACAGTAGCTCCTACGAGCAGTACTTC

D gene: TRBD1
J gene: TRBJ2-7
clone size: .
V gene: TRBV6-2/TRBV6-3
CDR3 protein: CASSLGQVTYEQYF
CDR3 DNA: TGTGCCAGCAGCCTAGGACAGGTCACCTACGAGCAGTACTTC

D gene: TRBD2
J gene: TRBJ2-3
clone size: .
V gene: TRBV3-1/TRBV3-2
CDR3 protein: CASSPRTSGGPGTQYF
CDR3 DNA: TGTGCCAGCAGCCCTCGGACTAGCGGGGGACCCGGTACGCAGTATTTT

D gene: .
J gene: TRBJ2-7
clone size: few
V gene: TRBV28
CDR3 protein: CASSAPGGHEQYF
CDR3 DNA: TGTGCCAGCAGTGCCCCGGGGGGCCACGAGCAGTACTTC

D gene: .
J gene: TRBJ1-5
clone size: .
V gene: TRBV6-1
CDR3 protein: CASSEWGGNQPQHF
CDR3 DNA: TGTGCCAGCAGTGAATGGGGGGGCAATCAGCCCCAGCATTTT

D gene: .
J gene: TRBJ1-4
clone size: .
V gene: TRBV10-3
CDR3 protein: CAISDGQGTNEKLFF
CDR3 DNA: TGTGCCATCAGTGACGGGCAGGGGACTAATGAAAAACTGTTTTTT

D gene: .
J gene: TRBJ1-1
clone size: .
V gene: TRBV11-2
CDR3 protein: CASSLGGLDEAFF
CDR3 DNA: TGTGCCAGCAGCTTAGGGGGCCTGGATGAAGCTTTCTTT

D gene: TRBD1
J gene: TRBJ2-7
clone size: once
V gene: TRBV7-8
CDR3 protein: CASSLAGQGIYEQYF
CDR3 DNA: TGTGCCAGCAGCTTAGCAGGACAGGGAATCTACGAGCAGTACTTC

D gene: .
J gene: TRBJ1-1
clone size: .
V gene: TRBV5-1
CDR3 protein: CASSLALGEGTEAFF
CDR3 DNA: TGCGCCAGCAGCTTGGCGTTGGGTGAAGGGACTGAAGCTTTCTTT

D gene: .
J gene: TRBJ2-1
clone size: .
V gene: TRBV7-9
CDR3 protein: CASSAEGVFNNEQFF
CDR3 DNA: TGTGCCAGCAGCGCAGAGGGGGTCTTTAACAATGAGCAGTTCTTC

D gene: .
J gene: TRBJ1-1
clone size: .
V gene: TRBV5-6
CDR3 protein: CASSFEGKLGLNTEAFF
CDR3 DNA: TGTGCCAGCAGCTTTGAGGGGAAGCTGGGGTTGAACACTGAAGCTTTCTTT